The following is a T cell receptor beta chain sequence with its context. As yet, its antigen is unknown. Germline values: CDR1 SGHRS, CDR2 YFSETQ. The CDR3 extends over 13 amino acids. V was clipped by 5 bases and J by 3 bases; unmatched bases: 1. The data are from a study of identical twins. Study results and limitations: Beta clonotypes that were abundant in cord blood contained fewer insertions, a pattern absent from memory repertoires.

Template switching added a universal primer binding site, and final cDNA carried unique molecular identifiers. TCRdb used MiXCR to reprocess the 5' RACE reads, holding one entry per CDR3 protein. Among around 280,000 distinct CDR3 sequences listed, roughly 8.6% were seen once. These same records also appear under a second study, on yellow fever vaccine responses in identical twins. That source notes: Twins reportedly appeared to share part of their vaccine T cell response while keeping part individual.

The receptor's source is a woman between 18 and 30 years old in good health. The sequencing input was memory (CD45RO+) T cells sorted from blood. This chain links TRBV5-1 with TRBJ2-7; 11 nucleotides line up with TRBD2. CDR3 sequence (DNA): TGCGCCAGCAGGGGACTAGCGGACTACGAGCAGTACTTC. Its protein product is CASRGLADYEQYF.